One T cell receptor beta chain is described in this entry. This clonotype has ten or more counts. Its antigen is not yet known. No much larger clonotype is one base removed from it; base qualities were not supplied. Amplification of TCR beta CDR3 regions was carried out from RNA transcripts. For the first round of RT-PCR on the TCR CDR3, the HTBI primer set was used together with the Qiagen OneStep RT-PCR kit. The libraries were constructed in a second round of multiplex PCR and then size-selected and purified. Libraries were sequenced paired-end with 100 bp reads on an Illumina HiSeq2000. The study's own analysis went as follows. SOAPnuke was used to process the raw data, throwing out any read that contained adapters or uncalled bases, had a mean Phred below 15, or lacked an exact constant-primer or identifier match. High-quality paired reads were merged with COPE v1.2.5, and unique nucleotide sequences were defined as clonotypes. Clonotypes were aligned to IMGT TRBV, TRBD and TRBJ reference segments using MiTCR v1.1. The analysis included only V-J combinations with a frequency above 0.0001, which together covered around 99% of the repertoires. A TCS score was defined as the ratio between F50 (clonal expansion) and ExV (chaos), using BLOSUM62-based TCRdist between CDR3 peptides within each V-J. Welch's t-statistics and random forest reduced roughly 500 V-J features to 13, which were used in a naive Bayes classifier (R e1071). The public reads were quality trimmed at Q25 with fastp and then assembled into clones with MiXCR by TCRdb, keeping productive beta chains. When rows share a CDR3 protein, they turn into one entry using the most common DNA and genes. For this entry, the V and J calls and clone size follow TCRdb and not the study's own pipeline. A total of about 480,000 distinct CDR3 sequences appear in this sample, roughly a quarter of them only once. The ten most abundant clones make up around 11% of the sample.

The record originates from a study of T cells in Graves' hyperthyroidism and ophthalmopathy (dated by TCRdb to the late 2010s). Describing the broader study: Peripheral blood was collected at initial diagnosis, before any treatment. A discovery cohort of about a hundred patients, fewer than 50 with Graves' ophthalmopathy and approximately 55 with stable Graves' hyperthyroidism, was used to find distinguishing TCR V-J signatures. Prospective prediction of ophthalmopathy was tested in an independent validation cohort of approximately 19 hyperthyroidism patients and 15 to 17 patients who later progressed to ophthalmopathy. The 85 to 100 discovery patients were divided at random into training and test sets in a 7:3 ratio. In about six Graves' hyperthyroidism patients, the study also compared T-cell repertoires from thyroid tissue with T-cell repertoires from blood. Once sampling was done, hyperthyroidism patients were given methimazole at a starting dose of 30 mg daily, whereas ophthalmopathy patients were given high-dose intravenous methylprednisolone. According to the paper, TCR Vbeta CDR3 sequencing was carried out on over 130 peripheral blood samples, which came from 40 to 45 ophthalmopathy, 75 or so hyperthyroidism and roughly 17 progressor patients.

Overall results and qualifications from the work: In validation, progression to ophthalmopathy was predicted by the model with 70.59% sensitivity and roughly 76% specificity, a median of roughly 6.4 months before onset. Sample size was not statistically predetermined, and blinding of investigators to group allocation was not performed. Ophthalmopathy was separated from stable hyperthyroidism by a 13 V-J signature model, with approximately 90% sensitivity and about 81% specificity obtained in cross-validation and 80%/75% obtained in testing. Most expanded thyroid clonotypes (frequency above 0.001) were also detected in blood, a finding suggesting that blood repertoires may reflect thyroid immune responses.

Moderately to severely active disease, a Clinical Activity Score of at least 3, a NOSPECS grade of at least 4, and a duration under 3 months were present in ophthalmopathy patients. Exclusion was applied to patients with uncontrolled infections, other autoimmune diseases, pregnancy or lactation. Diagnoses relied on clinical symptoms, serum thyroxine and TRAb, thyroid ultrasound and orbital computed tomography. PBMCs were isolated from about 9.2 ml of fresh peripheral blood by Ficoll-Paque density gradient centrifugation. Total RNA was extracted using Trizol reagent, and RNA quality was assessed on an Agilent 2100 Bioanalyzer. The CDR3 measures 11 amino acids from cysteine to phenylalanine. The retained sequence is limited to the CDR3, 33 bases, with the frame set at the first base. V is pared back by 7 bases and J by 5 bases, with 11 bases lying between the germline termini. Taken from the germline V gene, the CDR1 and CDR2 loops are SQVTM and ANQGSEA.

Sequencing was carried out using blood. The receptor's source is a woman in her twenties or thirties with Graves' ophthalmopathy. The sequence joins TRBV29-1 to TRBJ2-5; TRBD1 is perhaps the D gene, given 5 matching bases. The DNA reads as follows: TGCAGCGCCAGGGATCTGGAGACCCAGTACTTC. It codes for CSARDLETQYF.